This TCR beta chain was recovered during a study of T cell repertoires in cytomegalovirus infection. This clonotype has at least ten counts. TCRdb re-called the reads through MiXCR, storing one row per CDR3 protein. The table shows a few hundred thousand distinct CDR3 sequences, with 8% to 9.5% occurring only once. The CDR3 extends over 15 amino acids. V shed 5 bases and J 2 bases; nucleotides not matched to a gene: 6. The V gene's germline CDR1 is SGHTA and CDR2 FQGNSA. The chain recombines TRBV7-2 with TRBJ2-7; 10 positions agree with TRBD2. This TCR was recovered from a human donor in good health (CMV status not recorded). Some clones in this sample may be carry-over from other donors' samples. Input material: PBMCs. For the CDR3, the DNA is TGTGCCAGCAGCGGGCGACTAGCGGGTCCCTACGAGCAGTACTTC. Translation: CASSGRLAGPYEQYF.